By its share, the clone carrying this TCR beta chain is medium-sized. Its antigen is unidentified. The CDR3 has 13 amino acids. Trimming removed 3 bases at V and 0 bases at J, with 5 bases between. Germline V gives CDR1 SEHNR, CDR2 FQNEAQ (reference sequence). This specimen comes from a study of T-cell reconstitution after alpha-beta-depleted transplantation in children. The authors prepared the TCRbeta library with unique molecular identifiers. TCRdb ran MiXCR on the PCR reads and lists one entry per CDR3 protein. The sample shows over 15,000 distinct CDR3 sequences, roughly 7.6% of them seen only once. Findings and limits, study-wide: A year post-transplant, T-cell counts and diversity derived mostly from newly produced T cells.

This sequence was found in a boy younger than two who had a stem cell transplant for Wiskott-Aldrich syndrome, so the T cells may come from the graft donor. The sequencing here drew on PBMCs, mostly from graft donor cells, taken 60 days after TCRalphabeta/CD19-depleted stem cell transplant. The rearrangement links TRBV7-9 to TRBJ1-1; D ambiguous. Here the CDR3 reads CASSFDLNTEAFF. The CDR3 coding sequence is TGTGCCAGCAGCTTCGACTTGAACACTGAAGCTTTCTTT.